The 18 T cell receptor beta chains below come from one sample, sequenced in a study of T cells in Graves' hyperthyroidism and ophthalmopathy. Authors of the study amplified TCR beta CDR3 regions from RNA transcripts. A first-round RT-PCR of the TCR CDR3 used the HTBI primer set. In TCRdb, the multiplex PCR reads were re-called with MiXCR into one record per CDR3 protein. The data hold approximately 400,000 distinct CDR3 sequences, with 20% to 25% observed a single time. The sequenced material came from blood. The receptors here all came from a man in his fifties or sixties with Graves' hyperthyroidism.

The V gene is TRBV18, the J gene TRBJ2-1; D is ambiguous. Germline V lookup: CDR1 KGHSH, CDR2 LQKENI. V was cut by 1 base and J by 8 bases, with 3 bases left in between. The CDR3 extends over 11 amino acids. The CDR3 reads CASSPQYEQFF. CDR3 DNA sequence: TGTGCCAGCTCACCACAGTATGAGCAGTTCTTC.

As regards this clonotype: This may stem from a read error, because a much larger clone lies one nucleotide away. The chain uses TRBV20-1 and TRBJ1-1, with D possibly TRBD1 on 5 matching bases. The germline V and J ends were trimmed by 4 bases and 0 bases, with 9 bases remaining between them. Germline V lookup: CDR1 DFQATT, CDR2 SNEGSKA (reference sequence). This CDR3 is built from 13 residues. DNA of the CDR3: TGCAGTGCTATAGACAGCCTGAACACTGAAGCTTTCTTT. Its protein product is CSAIDSLNTEAFF.

This clonotype came up a few times. The gene calls are TRBV9 and TRBJ2-1, with TRBD2 identical over 7 bases. V shed 0 bases, J shed 9 bases, and the junction held 9 bases outside the gene matches. Germline V gene lookup returns CDR1 SGDLS and CDR2 YYNGEE. The length of the CDR3 is 15 residues. In DNA form, the CDR3 reads TGTGCCAGCAGCGTAGATGGGGGGGGGTACGTTGAGCAGTTCTTC. This translates into CASSVDGGGYVEQFF.

This clonotype was detected a few times. This sequence joins TRBV19 and TRBJ2-3; TRBD2 agrees at 9 bases. CDR3 length equals 16 residues. Germline V gives CDR1 LNHDA, CDR2 SQIVND (reference sequence). Losses at the gene ends were 3 bases for V and 2 bases for J; bases not matched to a gene: 6. CDR3 region: CASSIRSGSPTDTQYF. The CDR3 DNA sequence: TGTGCCAGTAGTATCCGTAGCGGGAGCCCCACAGATACGCAGTATTTT.

The genes are TRBV7-9 and TRBJ2-4; 9 bases line up with TRBD1. Germline V gene data show CDR1 as SEHNR and CDR2 as FQNEAQ (reference sequence). V trimming: 5 bases; J trimming: 1 base; junction bases outside the gene matches: 15. This CDR3 has 19 amino acids. In DNA, the CDR3 is TGTGCCAGCAGCCCGTCTGGACAGGGGCCTCCCCTGGCCAAAAACATTCAGTACTTC. Its translation: CASSPSGQGPPLAKNIQYF.

This clonotype was seen a few times. The V gene is TRBV11-2, the J gene TRBJ2-7; D is unresolved. The CDR3 spans 14 residues. CDR1 is SGHAT and CDR2 is FQNNGV in the germline V gene. V shed 3 bases and J shed 0 bases, with 9 bases lying between them. The CDR3 nucleotides are TGTGCCAGCAGCTTCGGGCGGAGCTCCTACGAGCAGTACTTC. Protein: CASSFGRSSYEQYF.

The rearrangement links TRBV11-2 to TRBJ2-7; D remains unclear. In germline, CDR1 is SGHAT, CDR2 FQNNGV. The CDR3 has 15 residues. Trimming left V 0 bases short and J 3 bases short, with 12 bases between. The CDR3 sequence: CASSLEAGLFYEQYF. In DNA form, the CDR3 reads TGTGCCAGCAGCTTAGAGGCTGGTCTCTTCTACGAGCAGTACTTC.

This clonotype was recorded a few times. J is TRBJ2-7 and V is TRBV28; unclear D gene. In germline, CDR1 is MDHEN, CDR2 SYDVKM. Trimming removed 2 bases at V and 6 bases at J, with 14 bases between. This CDR3 has 14 residues. The CDR3 DNA sequence: TGTGCCAGCAGTTTACCCCTCTCTACACGCGAGCAGTACTTC. Protein product: CASSLPLSTREQYF. The complete variable domain, with remaining parts taken from reference TRBV28 and TRBJ2-7, reads DVKVTQSSRYLVKRTGEKVFLECVQDMDHENMFWYRQDPGLGLRLIYFSYDVKMKEKGDIPEGYSVSREKKERFSLILESASTNQTSMYLCASSLPLSTREQYFGPGTRLTVT.

In its sample, this clonotype was seen many times. The chain has TRBV27 and TRBJ1-2; D may be TRBD1 (6 bases). The CDR3 length is 15 residues. Trimming stripped 0 bases from V and 8 bases from J, with 16 bases between. Germline V CDR1 and CDR2: MNHEY, SMNVEV (reference sequence). In DNA, the CDR3 is TGTGCCAGCAGTTTATCGCGGGGGCGAAGGGGAGGCTACACCTTC. This codes for CASSLSRGRRGGYTF.

The V call is TRBV10-2, the J call TRBJ1-2; TRBD1 aligns across 9 bases. From germline, CDR1 is WSHSY and CDR2 SAAADI. V shed 8 bases, J shed 5 bases, and the junction held 9 bases outside the gene matches. There are 14 residues in the CDR3. In DNA, the CDR3 is TGCGCCAGCGCCAGAGGACAGGGGTTTTATGGCTACACCTTC. As protein: CASARGQGFYGYTF.

This sequence joins TRBV3-1 and TRBJ2-5; D is unresolved. The germline gives CDR1 LGHDT, CDR2 YNNKEL (reference sequence). Trimming removed 1 base from V and 7 bases from J, with 16 bases in between. The CDR3 contains 15 residues. The CDR3 loop is CASSQVYGGMGTQYF. The CDR3 coding sequence is TGTGCCAGCAGCCAAGTCTACGGTGGGATGGGGACCCAGTACTTC.

V usage is TRBV6-4 and J usage is TRBJ2-3, with 10 nucleotides matching TRBD2. J lost 6 bases, V lost 6 bases, and 9 bases had no gene match. The CDR3 consists of 15 residues. The germline V gene has CDR1 MRHNA and CDR2 SNTAGT. Written as DNA, the CDR3 is TGTGCCAGCAGCGCTATAGCGGGAGGAGGGGATACGCAGTATTTT. Amino acids: CASSAIAGGGDTQYF.

In this sample, this clonotype turned up a few times. This chain links TRBV15 with TRBJ1-2, with D hard to call. Germline V lookup: CDR1 LNHNV, CDR2 YYDKDF (reference sequence). The CDR3 contains 14 residues. Trimming removed 1 base from V and 7 bases from J, with 13 bases in between. CDR3 sequence (DNA): TGTGCCACCAGCAGAGTAGAGGGATCGGCTGGCTACACCTTC. As protein: CATSRVEGSAGYTF.

The chain carries TRBV12-3 or TRBV12-4 and TRBJ1-5; D is uncertain. The CDR3 consists of 17 residues. V was shortened by 0 bases and J by 2 bases, with 14 bases between the two germline ends. CDR3 region: CASSLALGGVGNQPQHF. In DNA form, the CDR3 reads TGTGCCAGCAGTTTAGCGCTCGGAGGAGTAGGCAATCAGCCCCAGCATTTT.

Here the CDR3 reads CASSSPGGTGEYEQYF. The CDR3 coding sequence is TGTGCCAGCAGCTCCCCAGGTGGGACAGGGGAGTACGAGCAGTACTTC. The chain carries TRBV7-9 and TRBJ2-7, with 10 bases identical to TRBD1. With 4 bases clipped from V and 4 bases from J, the junction kept 10 bases outside the gene matches. The CDR3 runs 16 residues. CDR1 and CDR2 from the germline V gene are SEHNR and FQNEAQ (reference sequence).

This clonotype was seen more than once but under ten times. The V gene is TRBV6-1, the J gene TRBJ2-3, with TRBD2 matching over 13 bases. Germline lookup yields CDR1 MNHNS and CDR2 SASEGT. V lost 7 bases and J lost 4; bases outside the gene matches: 8. This CDR3 is built from 16 residues. In DNA, the CDR3 is TGTGCCAGCACCACACTAGCGGGAGGGCCGGCAGATACGCAGTATTTT. It encodes CASTTLAGGPADTQYF.

V and J are TRBV6-2 or TRBV6-3 and TRBJ2-5; no clear D. CDR1 and CDR2 (germline): MNHEY, SVGEGT. Trimming shortened V by 2 bases and J by 2 bases, and 9 bases separated the two germline ends. CDR3 length equals 14 residues. The CDR3 loop reads CASSYLDHQETQYF. The DNA for the CDR3 is TGTGCCAGCAGTTACCTGGACCATCAAGAGACCCAGTACTTC.

The rearrangement links TRBV6-2 or TRBV6-3 to TRBJ2-1; 9 bases map to TRBD1. This CDR3 region has 15 residues. CDR1 is MNHEY and CDR2 is SVGEGT in the germline V gene. V shed 5 bases, J shed 4 bases, and the junction held 6 bases outside the gene matches. CDR3 amino acids: CASSPGTGKYNEQFF. The DNA of the CDR3 is TGTGCCAGCAGTCCCGGGACAGGGAAATACAATGAGCAGTTCTTC.